This T cell receptor beta chain emerged from a study of T cell clonality in common variable immunodeficiency. Assay used: immunoSEQ multiplex PCR; TCRdb lists only in-frame clones, some missing. The sample presents some 25,000 clones, none singletons. Of note for this clone: Its matching antigen is unknown. With the read ending 3 residues before the CDR3 end, the germline J gene is used to fill in that end.

In germline, CDR1 is SGHRS, CDR2 YFSETQ. The CDR3 is 16 residues long. V dropped 3 bases and J dropped 6; count of bases not matched to a gene: 10. Overall study results and limits: Shared TCRbeta clones were fewer between CVID subjects than controls. In common variable immunodeficiency, TCR beta chains reportedly carried fewer deletions and N-nucleotide insertions.

This chain joins TRBV5-1 and TRBJ2-1; the match to TRBD2 covers 9 bases. Sequenced material: peripheral blood mononuclear cells. The receptor's source is a human donor with common variable immunodeficiency. The covered CDR3 bases are TGCGCCAGCAGCTCACGGAGCGGGAGGACCTTCAATGAG. This encodes CASSSRSGRTFNE. Given in full, the CDR3 is CASSSRSGRTFNEQFF.